This record looks at one TCR beta chain sequence and its context. These data are taken from a study of control samples from healthy donors and cancer patients. With 1 base removed from V and 2 bases from J, the gap between germline ends came to 15 bases. The CDR3 spans 16 residues. CDR1 SGHVS and CDR2 FQNEAQ come from the germline V gene. Only in-frame clones appear in the TCRdb table, and some are missing; sequencing was by immunoSEQ multiplex PCR. The sample table sets out 150,000 to 200,000 clones. The receptor comes from a woman in her twenties or thirties in good health. The specimen was blood. This sequence joins TRBV7-8 and TRBJ2-7; D may be TRBD1 (6 bases). The CDR3 sequence: CASSLGMDRPPYEQYF. CDR3 sequence (DNA): TGTGCCAGCAGCTTAGGGATGGACAGACCCCCCTACGAGCAGTACTTC.